Shown below are 17 T cell receptor beta chains from a single sample sequenced in a study of breast tumors, draining lymph nodes, adjacent tissues. Axillary draining lymph nodes of breast cancer patients supplied the node samples. TCRdb analysed the multiplex PCR reads with MiXCR anew, one entry per CDR3 protein. The sample includes roughly 100,000 distinct CDR3 sequences, about 29% of them seen just once. Sequenced input: axillary lymph node tissue. These receptors were collected from a female donor with breast cancer. Some clones in this sample may be carry-over from other donors' samples.

On this clonotype: This may be a read error, as it is one base from a much larger clone. The chain carries TRBV11-2 and TRBJ2-7; a weak D match, TRBD2 (6 bases). Germline CDR1 SGHAT, CDR2 FQNNGV. The CDR3 is made up of 13 amino acids. The CDR3 nucleotides read TGTGCCAGCAACGATGGGGACTCCTCCGAGCAGTACTTC. It encodes CASNDGDSSEQYF.

This clonotype appeared many times. The chain employs TRBV18 and TRBJ1-5; D not resolved. V shed 3 bases and J shed 0 bases, with 12 bases lying between them. Germline V lookup: CDR1 KGHSH, CDR2 LQKENI. The CDR3 extends over 16 amino acids. CDR3 nucleotides: TGTGCCAGCTCACCCGGGTCGGTACCTAGCAATCAGCCCCAGCATTTT. The encoded protein is CASSPGSVPSNQPQHF. Full variable domain (missing parts from reference TRBV18 and TRBJ1-5): NAGVMQNPRHLVRRRGQEARLRCSPMKGHSHVYWYRQLPEEGLKFMVYLQKENIIDESGMPKERFSAEFPKEGPSILRIQQVVRGDSAAYFCASSPGSVPSNQPQHFGDGTRLSIL.

This clonotype has at least ten counts. The chain links TRBV7-9 to TRBJ1-4, with D perhaps matching TRBD1 (5 bases). V was pared by 7 bases and J by 3 bases, with 18 bases between. The CDR3 loop spans 16 amino acids. Per the germline V gene, CDR1 is SEHNR and CDR2 is FQNEAQ (reference sequence). The CDR3 region has the DNA TGTGCCAGCACCCCGGCGGGGGGTGCGCCTAATGAAAAACTGTTTTTT. Translating it yields CASTPAGGAPNEKLFF.

About this clonotype: Since the CDR3 does not end with the conserved phenylalanine or tryptophan, this likely comes from a read error. V usage is TRBV5-1 and J usage is TRBJ1-1, with 7 bases aligning to TRBD1. V was clipped by 4 bases and J by 1 base; unmatched bases: 4. Germline V gene sequence: CDR1 SGHRS, CDR2 YFSETQ. CDR3 size: 14 residues. CDR3 coding DNA: TGCGCCAGCAGCCCCCGGACAGGGAACACTGAAGCTTTCTGT. This gives the protein CASSPRTGNTEAFC.

Many counts were recorded for this clonotype. The V call is TRBV12-3 or TRBV12-4, the J call TRBJ2-7; maybe TRBD2 (5 bases). This CDR3 region has 13 residues. Trimming took off 3 bases at V and 4 bases at J, with 10 bases between the two ends. The CDR3 region has the DNA TGTGCCAGCAGTTTGTGGGGAGAGTACGAGCAGTACTTC. Protein product: CASSLWGEYEQYF.

The J gene is TRBJ1-6, the V gene TRBV5-6; 8 positions match TRBD1. Looked up from germline, CDR1 is SGHDT and CDR2 is YYEEEE. The ends lost 3 bases at V and 7 bases at J; junction bases unmatched: 3. This CDR3 has 14 amino acids. The CDR3 DNA is TGTGCCAGCAGCTCCCGGGACAGGAATTCACCCCTCCACTTT. This codes for CASSSRDRNSPLHF.

This clonotype was counted many times. V and J are TRBV6-5 and TRBJ2-5; 9 bases are shared with TRBD1. Trimming removed 10 bases from V and 3 bases from J; junction bases left unmatched: 9. The germline V gene has CDR1 MNHEY and CDR2 SVGAGI. The CDR3 sequence is 14 residues long. CDR3 in amino acids: CATLQQGAKETQYF. In nucleotides, the CDR3 is TGTGCCACGTTACAACAGGGGGCTAAAGAGACCCAGTACTTC.

This clonotype has just a few counts. One base away lies a much larger clone, so this may be a sequencing read error. The rearrangement joins TRBV4-2 to TRBJ2-1; D unclear. The V and J ends lost 0 bases and 12 bases respectively, with 12 bases between them. The germline gives CDR1 LGHNA, CDR2 YNFKEQ. The CDR3 has 13 amino acids. The CDR3 bases are TGTGCCAGCAGCCAAGATAGCCGGCTTGGGCAGTTCTTC. Its protein is CASSQDSRLGQFF.

The sample holds many counts of this clonotype. The chain links TRBV6-4 to TRBJ2-2; D perhaps matches TRBD2 (5 bases). Trimming shortened V by 6 bases and J by 5 bases, and 13 bases separated the two germline ends. Germline V CDR1 and CDR2: MRHNA, SNTAGT. The CDR3 contains 14 residues. The CDR3: CASRKDRGTGELFF. In nucleotides, the CDR3 is TGTGCCAGCAGAAAGGACCGAGGGACCGGGGAGCTGTTTTTT.

The table lists this clonotype with many counts. The chain has TRBV20-1 and TRBJ2-5; TRBD1 is a possible D gene (6 bases). The V end was cut by 5 bases, the J end by 5 bases, with 9 bases between. Germline V CDR1 and CDR2: DFQATT, SNEGSKA (reference sequence). The CDR3 loop spans 11 amino acids. CDR3 sequence reads: CSALQGETQYF. CDR3 DNA: TGCAGTGCTCTCCAGGGGGAGACCCAGTACTTC.

This clonotype showed up many times. The rearrangement uses TRBV12-3 or TRBV12-4 and TRBJ2-7; weak D call: TRBD1 (6 bases). The CDR3 spans 14 residues. V gave up 7 bases and J gave up 3 bases, with 16 bases separating them. Written as DNA, the CDR3 is TGTGCCAGCAATCGGCAGGGGTCGGACTACGAGCAGTACTTC. This codes for CASNRQGSDYEQYF.

This clonotype showed up many times. The chain recombines TRBV5-1 with TRBJ2-7; the D call may be TRBD1 or TRBD2 (6 bases each). The CDR3 spans 15 residues. CDR1 is SGHRS, CDR2 YFSETQ, per germline. V was trimmed by 0 bases and J by 5 bases, leaving 15 bases between them. The CDR3 DNA follows: TGCGCCAGCAGCTTGGCCCAGAGGGGGGTGAACGAGCAGTACTTC. Translated: CASSLAQRGVNEQYF.

This clonotype occurred once. Likely a read error: the CDR3 ends without its conserved phenylalanine or tryptophan. The chain uses TRBV9 and TRBJ2-3; no definite D call. The length of the CDR3 is 13 residues. Trimming pared 3 bases from V and 2 bases from J, leaving 7 bases between. Germline loops: CDR1 SGDLS, CDR2 YYNGEE. The CDR3 DNA follows: TGTGCCAGCAGCGGACGCGTCACAGATACGCAGTATTCG. It codes for CASSGRVTDTQYS.

On this clonotype: This may stem from a read error, because a much larger clone lies one nucleotide away. This chain joins TRBV5-1 and TRBJ1-5; D may be TRBD1 (6 bases). V was clipped by 4 bases and J by 10 bases, with 18 bases between them. This CDR3 has 14 residues. Germline values: CDR1 SGHRS, CDR2 YFSETQ. CDR3 amino acids: CASSPGASGHPQHF. The CDR3 DNA reads as TGCGCCAGCAGCCCAGGGGCAAGTGGGCACCCCCAGCATTTT.

Worth noting for this clonotype: This may arise from a read error, as a much more abundant clone is one base away. The CDR3 does not close with the conserved phenylalanine or tryptophan, likely indicating a read error. This sequence joins TRBV19 and TRBJ1-2; 10 bases are shared with TRBD1. Losses at the gene ends were 4 bases for V and 4 bases for J; bases not matched to a gene: 9. Germline lookup yields CDR1 LNHDA and CDR2 SQIVND (reference sequence). The CDR3 runs 16 residues. The CDR3 loop is CASSTSGTGVGYGYTS. CDR3 nucleotides: TGTGCCAGTAGTACTTCCGGGACAGGGGTAGGCTATGGCTACACCTCC.

This clonotype came up many times. This may stem from a read error, because a much larger clone lies one nucleotide away. Here the CDR3 reads CSASPGLAGTEQYF. The CDR3 region has the DNA TGCAGTGCTAGTCCCGGACTAGCGGGCACCGAGCAGTACTTC. The genes are TRBV20-1 and TRBJ2-7, with 11 bases fitting TRBD2. Looked up from germline, CDR1 is DFQATT and CDR2 is SNEGSKA (reference sequence). The ends lost 3 bases at V and 6 bases at J; junction bases unmatched: 7. The CDR3 length is 14 residues.

In regard to this clonotype: At one end, the junction sequence differs from germline, possibly due to a read error. V and J are TRBV20-1 and TRBJ2-1; D unresolved. In germline, CDR1 is DFQATT, CDR2 SNEGSKA (reference sequence). This CDR3 has 16 amino acids. The CDR3 sequence is CSARDMMGEAYNKQFF. CDR3 nucleotides: TGCAGTGCTAGAGATATGATGGGCGAAGCCTACAATAAGCAGTTCTTC.